This passage covers 24 T cell receptor beta chains from one sample sequenced in a study of cytomegalovirus exposure and HLA in healthy donors. PCR primers comprised 60 Vbeta and 13 Jbeta primers. Generated by immunoSEQ multiplex PCR, the TCRdb table keeps only in-frame clones and is missing some. The table has some 130,000 clones, under 85% seen once. Sample: PBMCs. The receptors come from a male donor in good health and CMV-seropositive.

In its sample, this clone was seen a few times. The rearrangement joins TRBV15 to TRBJ1-1, with D possibly matching TRBD1 (6 bases). V lost 2 bases, J lost 3 bases, and 13 bases lay in between. The length of the CDR3 is 15 residues. Germline V gene lookup returns CDR1 LNHNV and CDR2 YYDKDF (reference sequence). The DNA of the CDR3 is TGTGCCACCAGCAGACAGGGGTTTGGGGACACTGAAGCTTTCTTT. This encodes CATSRQGFGDTEAFF.

The rearrangement uses TRBV7-9 and TRBJ2-7; 13 nucleotides align to TRBD2. Germline V gene lookup returns CDR1 SEHNR and CDR2 FQNEAQ (reference sequence). The CDR3 extends over 15 amino acids. Trimming removed 5 bases from V and 4 bases from J; junction bases left unmatched: 5. DNA of the CDR3: TGTGCCAGCAGCCCAGGACTAGCGGGAGCATACGAGCAGTACTTC. Protein: CASSPGLAGAYEQYF.

The V and J genes are TRBV5-5 and TRBJ2-5; the match to TRBD2 covers 7 bases. The CDR3 is 14 residues long. Trimming cost V 6 bases and J 2 bases; bases outside gene matches: 7. CDR1 is SGHKS and CDR2 is YYEKEE in the germline V gene (reference sequence). For the CDR3, the DNA is TGTGCCAGCATCCGGTGGGGAGGGCAAGAGACCCAGTACTTC. It is translated as CASIRWGGQETQYF.

The CDR3 bases are TGTGCCAGCTCATCGACAGGGAATGGCTACACCTTC. Translation gives CASSSTGNGYTF. J is TRBJ1-2 and V is TRBV18; 7 bases agree with TRBD1. Germline assignment: CDR1 KGHSH and CDR2 LQKENI. V dropped 5 bases and J dropped 6; count of bases not matched to a gene: 3. This CDR3 has 12 amino acids.

The chain employs TRBV11-2 and TRBJ2-5; TRBD2 aligns across 10 bases. This CDR3 has 14 amino acids. CDR1 and CDR2 (germline): SGHAT, FQNNGV. After removal of 8 bases from V and 6 bases from J, the junction contained 9 bases not matched to a gene. Here the CDR3 reads CASQRASGGKTQYF. In DNA, the CDR3 is TGTGCCAGCCAAAGGGCTAGCGGGGGAAAGACCCAGTACTTC.

This clone has just a few counts. J is TRBJ2-3 and V is TRBV7-2, with D hard to call. Germline CDR1 and CDR2: SGHTA and FQGNSA. The CDR3 loop spans 13 amino acids. The V end lost 5 bases, the J end lost 6 bases, and 12 bases lay between the germline ends. CDR3 loop: CASSVQALDTQYF. Written as DNA, the CDR3 is TGTGCCAGCAGCGTCCAAGCTCTCGATACGCAGTATTTT.

Only one count was recorded for this clone. V gene TRBV19 combines with J gene TRBJ1-4; tentatively, D is TRBD1 (5 bases). CDR3 size: 11 residues. The germline V gene has CDR1 LNHDA and CDR2 SQIVND (reference sequence). Deletions cut 7 bases from V and 8 bases from J, with 8 bases between. The DNA for the CDR3 is TGTGCCAGTAACGGGGGAGAAAAACTGTTTTTT. It yields the protein CASNGGEKLFF. Complete variable domain (other parts from reference TRBV19 and TRBJ1-4): DGGITQSPKYLFRKEGQNVTLSCEQNLNHDAMYWYRQDPGQGLRLIYYSQIVNDFQKGDIAEGYSVSREKKESFPLTVTSAQKNPTAFYLCASNGGEKLFFGSGTQLSVL.

The chain carries TRBV7-8 and TRBJ2-7; 10 bases fit TRBD1. The CDR3 runs to 15 residues. V lost 5 bases to trimming and J lost 4 bases; unmatched junction nucleotides: 8. Germline lookup yields CDR1 SGHVS and CDR2 FQNEAQ. The CDR3 DNA follows: TGTGCCAGCAGCCCGGGACAGGGGTTGGGGTACGAGCAGTACTTC. Translating it yields CASSPGQGLGYEQYF. Drawing the rest from reference TRBV7-8 and TRBJ2-7, the complete variable domain is GAGVSQSPRYKVAKRGQDVALRCDPISGHVSLFWYQQALGQGPEFLTYFQNEAQLDKSGLPSDRFFAERPEGSVSTLKIQRTQQEDSAVYLCASSPGQGLGYEQYFGPGTRLTVT.

The genes are TRBV19 and TRBJ2-1, with D perhaps TRBD1 (6 bases). This CDR3 has 14 amino acids. The V and J ends lost 7 bases and 6 bases respectively, with 16 bases between them. From germline, CDR1 is LNHDA and CDR2 SQIVND (reference sequence). CDR3 residues: CASNKASRGNEQFF. In nucleotides, the CDR3 is TGTGCCAGTAATAAGGCTAGCAGGGGCAATGAGCAGTTCTTC. Complete variable domain (other parts from reference TRBV19 and TRBJ2-1): DGGITQSPKYLFRKEGQNVTLSCEQNLNHDAMYWYRQDPGQGLRLIYYSQIVNDFQKGDIAEGYSVSREKKESFPLTVTSAQKNPTAFYLCASNKASRGNEQFFGPGTRLTVL.

The chain joins TRBV11-2 to TRBJ1-5, with D uncertain. V was clipped by 0 bases and J by 7 bases, with 7 bases between them. Germline V gene lookup returns CDR1 SGHAT and CDR2 FQNNGV. The CDR3 totals 13 residues. The CDR3 loop reads CASSLERGQPQHF. The DNA for the CDR3 is TGTGCCAGCAGCTTAGAAAGAGGGCAGCCCCAGCATTTT.

The rearrangement links TRBV7-8 to TRBJ1-1; weak D call: TRBD1 (5 bases). V was shortened by 1 base and J by 7 bases, with 16 bases between the two germline ends. The CDR3 is 15 residues long. Germline CDR1 SGHVS, CDR2 FQNEAQ. CDR3 nucleotides: TGTGCCAGCAGCTTAGTCGCGACAGCCCCAAATGAAGCTTTCTTT. Translation: CASSLVATAPNEAFF. Using reference TRBV7-8 and TRBJ1-1 for the parts outside the CDR3, the full variable domain is GAGVSQSPRYKVAKRGQDVALRCDPISGHVSLFWYQQALGQGPEFLTYFQNEAQLDKSGLPSDRFFAERPEGSVSTLKIQRTQQEDSAVYLCASSLVATAPNEAFFGQGTRLTVV.

V gene TRBV27 combines with J gene TRBJ2-7; 13 nucleotides line up with TRBD2. There are 14 residues in the CDR3. CDR1 is MNHEY and CDR2 is SMNVEV in the germline V gene (reference sequence). Trimming removed 6 bases from V and 3 bases from J; junction bases left unmatched: 2. This chain's CDR3 is CASRRTSGGYEQYF. For the CDR3, the DNA is TGTGCCAGCAGGAGGACTAGCGGGGGCTACGAGCAGTACTTC.

The rearrangement links TRBV5-4 to TRBJ1-1, with unresolved D. Germline CDR1 and CDR2: SGHNT and YYREEE (reference sequence). The CDR3 extends over 15 amino acids. Trimming took 2 bases from V and 3 from J, leaving 14 bases between them. CDR3 DNA sequence: TGTGCCAGCAGCTTAACGCCTCTTGAGGACACTGAAGCTTTCTTT. Translated: CASSLTPLEDTEAFF. The complete variable domain, with remaining parts taken from reference TRBV5-4 and TRBJ1-1, reads ETGVTQSPTHLIKTRGQQVTLRCSSQSGHNTVSWYQQALGQGPQFIFQYYREEENGRGNFPPRFSGLQFPNYSSELNVNALELDDSALYLCASSLTPLEDTEAFFGQGTRLTVV.

This chain connects TRBV6-6 to TRBJ1-1; 8 bases match TRBD1. Germline assignment: CDR1 MNHNY and CDR2 SVGAGI (reference sequence). The junction had 3 bases not matched to a gene; V was cut back by 8 bases and J by 4 bases. This CDR3 has 12 residues. CDR3 in amino acids: CASGQGGTEAFF. DNA of the CDR3: TGTGCCAGCGGACAGGGCGGCACTGAAGCTTTCTTT.

The count of this clone is one. The chain combines TRBV2 with TRBJ1-5; D ambiguous. Between the trimmed V and J ends, which lost 6 bases and 7 bases, there was a span of 13 bases. The length of the CDR3 is 13 residues. CDR1 is SNHLY, CDR2 FYNNEI, per germline. In DNA, the CDR3 is TGTGCCAGCAGCGACGGAACGGGACAGCCCCAGCATTTT. Its protein product is CASSDGTGQPQHF.

J is TRBJ2-1 and V is TRBV2; the match to TRBD2 covers 13 bases. The germline V gene has CDR1 SNHLY and CDR2 FYNNEI. V trimming: 0 bases; J trimming: 6 bases; junction bases outside the gene matches: 5. The CDR3 length is 17 residues. The DNA of the CDR3 is TGTGCCAGCAGTGAAGCGGCACTAGCGGGAGGGGGCAATGAGCAGTTCTTC. Protein sequence: CASSEAALAGGGNEQFF. Filled out from reference TRBV2 and TRBJ2-1, the complete variable domain reads EPEVTQTPSHQVTQMGQEVILRCVPISNHLYFYWYRQILGQKVEFLVSFYNNEISEKSEIFDDQFSVERPDGSNFTLKIRSTKLEDSAMYFCASSEAALAGGGNEQFFGPGTRLTVL.

J is TRBJ2-2 and V is TRBV28; D unclear. The V gene's germline CDR1 is MDHEN and CDR2 SYDVKM. V was pared by 1 base and J by 5 bases, with 8 bases between. The CDR3 spans 14 residues. CDR3 DNA: TGTGCCAGCAGTTTATCAATCGGGACCGGGGAGCTGTTTTTT. Translating it yields CASSLSIGTGELFF. The complete variable domain, with remaining parts taken from reference TRBV28 and TRBJ2-2, reads DVKVTQSSRYLVKRTGEKVFLECVQDMDHENMFWYRQDPGLGLRLIYFSYDVKMKEKGDIPEGYSVSREKKERFSLILESASTNQTSMYLCASSLSIGTGELFFGEGSRLTVL.

The chain has TRBV18 and TRBJ1-2, with TRBD1 matching over 9 bases. J gave up 6 bases and V 4 bases, and 3 bases lay outside the gene matches. CDR1 is KGHSH, CDR2 LQKENI, per germline. The CDR3 sequence is 13 residues long. The CDR3 spells CASSRDREDGYTF. DNA for the CDR3: TGTGCCAGCTCACGGGACAGGGAGGATGGCTACACCTTC.

The rearrangement links TRBV5-4 to TRBJ1-2, with 8 positions matching TRBD1. This CDR3 is 15 amino acids long. The J segment lost 3 bases and the V segment lost 5 bases, leaving 9 bases of the junction unmatched. In germline, CDR1 is SGHNT, CDR2 YYREEE (reference sequence). CDR3 protein: CASRRPGGGDYGYTF. In DNA form, the CDR3 reads TGTGCCAGCAGGAGGCCAGGGGGCGGCGACTATGGCTACACCTTC.

The rearrangement joins TRBV4-1 to TRBJ2-1; 11 nucleotides agree with TRBD2. The CDR3 is 18 residues long. Germline V lookup: CDR1 MGHRA, CDR2 YSYEKL. Trimming cost V 0 bases and J 1 base; bases outside gene matches: 5. CDR3 in DNA: TGCGCCAGCAGCCAAGAACTAGCGGGGGACTTATCCTACAATGAGCAGTTCTTC. Translated: CASSQELAGDLSYNEQFF.

The V gene is TRBV7-2, the J gene TRBJ2-7, with 11 bases identical to TRBD2. CDR3 size: 16 residues. V was clipped by 3 bases and J by 2 bases; unmatched bases: 6. Looked up from germline, CDR1 is SGHTA and CDR2 is FQGNSA. For the CDR3, the DNA is TGTGCCAGCAGCTTTGTAGCGGGAGGGTCCCCCTACGAGCAGTACTTC. Amino acids: CASSFVAGGSPYEQYF.

V usage is TRBV28 and J usage is TRBJ2-1; D unresolved. The CDR3 totals 11 residues. Germline V gene lookup returns CDR1 MDHEN and CDR2 SYDVKM. The ends were cut back, 10 bases at V and 7 bases at J, with 11 bases in the middle. The CDR3 DNA is TGTGCCATCACAGACCTGAATGAGCAGTTCTTC. Its protein product is CAITDLNEQFF.

There are a few counts of this clone. This chain connects TRBV5-5 to TRBJ2-7, with D perhaps TRBD2 (7 bases). Trimming removed 0 bases from V and 7 bases from J, with 17 bases in between. CDR3 length: 15 residues. Germline values: CDR1 SGHKS, CDR2 YYEKEE (reference sequence). Written as DNA, the CDR3 is TGTGCCAGCAGCTTGGTCGGGGGGCCCACTGGTGAGCAGTACTTC. Translating gives CASSLVGGPTGEQYF. The variable domain in full, with the rest retrieved from reference TRBV5-5 and TRBJ2-7, is DAGVTQSPTHLIKTRGQQVTLRCSPISGHKSVSWYQQVLGQGPQFIFQYYEKEERGRGNFPDRFSARQFPNYSSELNVNALLLGDSALYLCASSLVGGPTGEQYFGPGTRLTVT.

The chain carries TRBV5-6 and TRBJ2-3; no clear D gene. Trimming shortened V by 0 bases and J by 8 bases, and 7 bases separated the two germline ends. The CDR3 totals 12 residues. Germline CDR1 is SGHDT and CDR2 is YYEEEE. CDR3 protein: CASSLVQATQYF. CDR3 DNA sequence: TGTGCCAGCAGCTTGGTGCAGGCTACGCAGTATTTT.